What follows are 18 T cell receptor beta chains derived from one specimen sequenced in a study of T cells in Graves' hyperthyroidism and ophthalmopathy. Amplified TCR beta CDR3 regions came from RNA transcripts. Using the HTBI primer set, a first-round RT-PCR was run on the TCR CDR3. TCRdb re-called the multiplex PCR reads through MiXCR, storing one row per CDR3 protein. The table shows hundreds of thousands of distinct CDR3 sequences, with about 43% occurring only once. Sequencing was performed on peripheral blood or thyroid tissue (not recorded which). The receptor source for this set is a young woman with Graves' hyperthyroidism.

With respect to this clonotype: A single base separates this from a much larger clone, so it may be a read error. The chain uses TRBV11-2 and TRBJ2-7, with D perhaps given as TRBD1 or TRBD2 (5 bases each). This CDR3 contains 14 residues. Germline V gives CDR1 SGHAT, CDR2 FQNNGV. The CDR3 spells CASSEGRGNYKQYF. The CDR3, as DNA: TGTGCCAGCAGTGAGGGACGCGGAAACTACAAGCAGTACTTC.

The chain has TRBV20-1 and TRBJ2-3; D remains ambiguous. The CDR3 covers 13 residues. CDR1 and CDR2 from the germline V gene are DFQATT and SNEGSKA (reference sequence). Here the CDR3 DNA reads TGCAGCCCTGACGGATTCAGCACAGATACGCAGTATTTT. Translation gives CSPDGFSTDTQYF.

This clonotype has more than one count but fewer than ten. This chain links TRBV25-1 with TRBJ2-5; 8 bases line up with TRBD2. The CDR3 is 15 amino acids. Unmatched junction bases numbered 8, after V lost 3 bases and J lost 5 bases. The germline CDR1 and CDR2 sequences are MGHDK and SYGVNS. The CDR3 sequence is CASSEVGAGEETQYF. The CDR3 region has the DNA TGTGCCAGCAGTGAGGTAGGAGCGGGAGAGGAGACCCAGTACTTC.

The J gene is TRBJ2-5, the V gene TRBV7-2, with 11 nucleotides matching TRBD2. V lost 8 bases and J lost 5; bases outside the gene matches: 4. Germline V CDR1 and CDR2: SGHTA, FQGNSA. CDR3 length equals 13 residues. The CDR3 region has the DNA TGTGCCAGCGGCTCTAGCGGGAGGGAGACCCAGTACTTC. Its translation: CASGSSGRETQYF.

This clonotype came up a few times. V gene TRBV2 combines with J gene TRBJ1-2; 7 bases are a match to TRBD1. V trimming: 4 bases; J trimming: 4 bases; junction bases outside the gene matches: 9. The CDR3 covers 15 residues. Germline lookup yields CDR1 SNHLY and CDR2 FYNNEI. CDR3 loop: CASSATRTGVYGYTF. The CDR3 DNA reads as TGTGCCAGCAGTGCCACCCGTACAGGGGTCTATGGCTACACCTTC. Complete variable domain (other parts from reference TRBV2 and TRBJ1-2): EPEVTQTPSHQVTQMGQEVILRCVPISNHLYFYWYRQILGQKVEFLVSFYNNEISEKSEIFDDQFSVERPDGSNFTLKIRSTKLEDSAMYFCASSATRTGVYGYTFGSGTRLTVV.

This clonotype was observed a handful of times. It is unclear where the CDR3 begins or ends on the DNA, so no DNA is shown, and the CDR3 is as TCRdb lists it. The gene calls are TRBV15 and TRBJ1-1; TRBD1 is the table's D call and was not checked against the DNA. The CDR3 sequence runs 18 residues, both termini included. In germline, CDR1 is LNHNV, CDR2 YYDKDF (reference sequence). The CDR3 protein is CATSGVGQGALRDPEVFF.

The J gene is TRBJ1-2, the V gene TRBV7-2; the match to TRBD1 covers 8 bases. Germline V gene data show CDR1 as SGHTA and CDR2 as FQGNSA. The CDR3 totals 16 residues. With V trimmed by 5 bases and J by 1 base, 9 bases remained unmatched. The CDR3 coding sequence is TGTGCCAGCAGCCAAAGTAAAGGACAGGGTAACTATGGCTACACCTTC. Its protein is CASSQSKGQGNYGYTF.

This clonotype was seen only a few times. V usage is TRBV24-1 and J usage is TRBJ1-4; D is unclear. The length of the CDR3 is 15 residues. Per germline, CDR1 KGHDR and CDR2 SFDVKD. Trimming pared 3 bases from V and 4 bases from J, leaving 11 bases between. CDR3 residues: CATSDPQTNNEKLFF. CDR3 DNA sequence: TGTGCCACCAGTGATCCTCAGACAAATAATGAAAAACTGTTTTTT.

The chain recombines TRBV5-4 with TRBJ2-7; 9 nucleotides line up with TRBD1. V lost 9 bases and J lost 5; bases outside the gene matches: 12. Looked up from germline, CDR1 is SGHNT and CDR2 is YYREEE (reference sequence). The CDR3 loop spans 14 amino acids. CDR3 nucleotide sequence: TGTGCCAAACATCACAGGGGGCACTATGACGAGCAGTACTTC. Protein: CAKHHRGHYDEQYF.

V is TRBV7-9 and J is TRBJ2-3, with D unclear. CDR3 length: 12 amino acids. Germline lookup yields CDR1 SEHNR and CDR2 FQNEAQ (reference sequence). V lost 3 bases and J 4 bases, leaving 5 bases between the germline ends. The DNA of the CDR3 is TGTGCCAGCAGCTTCTCCGCAGATACGCAGTATTTT. Protein sequence: CASSFSADTQYF.

There are a few counts of this clonotype. The CDR3 DNA sequence: TGTGCCAGCAGTGACAGGGAGGGCTACGAGCAGTACTTC. It translates to CASSDREGYEQYF. The rearrangement uses TRBV6-5 and TRBJ2-7; D may be TRBD1 or TRBD2 (7 bases each). Trimming removed 5 bases at V and 3 bases at J, with 11 bases between. This CDR3 has 13 residues. Germline loops: CDR1 MNHEY, CDR2 SVGAGI.

The genes are TRBV7-9 and TRBJ2-2, with a weak D call TRBD2 (5 bases). Germline-derived CDR1 and CDR2 are SEHNR and FQNEAQ (reference sequence). The CDR3 totals 16 residues. Between the trimmed V and J ends, which lost 2 bases and 7 bases, there was a span of 17 bases. The CDR3 region is CASSLRVDQLGGELFF. CDR3 DNA sequence: TGTGCCAGCAGCTTACGAGTTGATCAACTAGGCGGGGAGCTGTTTTTT. Variable domain in full (rest from reference TRBV7-9 and TRBJ2-2): DTGVSQNPRHKITKRGQNVTFRCDPISEHNRLYWYRQTLGQGPEFLTYFQNEAQLEKSRLLSDRFSAERPKGSFSTLEIQRTEQGDSAMYLCASSLRVDQLGGELFFGEGSRLTVL.

This clonotype was counted at least ten times. The genes are TRBV24-1 and TRBJ1-2, with TRBD1 matching 7 bases. The CDR3 loop spans 14 amino acids. The V and J ends lost 3 bases and 4 bases, in that order; junction bases with no gene match: 4. Germline V gives CDR1 KGHDR, CDR2 SFDVKD. The CDR3 reads CATSDRQGGYGYTF. CDR3 nucleotides: TGTGCCACCAGTGATCGACAGGGAGGCTATGGCTACACCTTC.

With regard to this clonotype: Possible read error: a much larger clone is one base away. V gene TRBV15 combines with J gene TRBJ1-1; no clear D. This CDR3 has 16 residues. Germline values: CDR1 LNHNV, CDR2 YYDKDF (reference sequence). The CDR3 bases are TGTGCCACCAGCAGAGATGGGTTGTACGCGAACACTGAAACTTTCTTT. Amino acid sequence: CATSRDGLYANTETFF.

This clonotype was seen more than once but under ten times. The chain employs TRBV7-9 and TRBJ1-3; D unclear. CDR3 length: 16 residues. Germline CDR1 SEHNR, CDR2 FQNEAQ (reference sequence). The V and J ends lost 0 bases and 4 bases respectively, with 13 bases between them. Written as DNA, the CDR3 is TGTGCCAGCAGCTTAGCGGCTGTTCGGCTCGGAAACACCATATATTTT. Translating gives CASSLAAVRLGNTIYF.

The sample holds one count of this clonotype. The chain links TRBV7-6 to TRBJ1-2; 9 positions match TRBD1. From germline, CDR1 is SGHVS and CDR2 FNYEAQ. The CDR3 runs 16 residues. The trim removed 4 bases at V and 6 bases at J, leaving 12 bases unmatched. The CDR3 DNA reads TGTGCCAGCAGCTCCATGGGACAGGGTTATTCGCATGGCTACACCTTC. Its protein product is CASSSMGQGYSHGYTF. The whole variable domain, filled in from reference TRBV7-6 and TRBJ1-2, reads GAGVSQSPRYKVTKRGQDVALRCDPISGHVSLYWYRQALGQGPEFLTYFNYEAQQDKSGLPNDRFSAERPEGSISTLTIQRTEQRDSAMYRCASSSMGQGYSHGYTFGSGTRLTVV.

There are a few counts of this clonotype. V usage is TRBV5-1 and J usage is TRBJ2-2; tentatively, D is TRBD2 (6 bases). CDR3 length: 16 amino acids. The V end lost 0 bases, the J end lost 1 base, and 10 bases lay between the germline ends. Germline CDR1 SGHRS, CDR2 YFSETQ. This CDR3 reads CASSLAGTRNTGELFF. The CDR3 DNA reads TGCGCCAGCAGCTTGGCCGGGACTCGGAACACCGGGGAGCTGTTTTTT.

As to this clonotype: A much bigger clone sits one base away, suggesting this may be a read error. DNA for the CDR3: TGTGCCAGCAGTTTAGACTACAATCAGCCCCGGCATTTT. It codes for CASSLDYNQPRHF. J is TRBJ1-5 and V is TRBV2; D is unresolved. Germline values: CDR1 SNHLY, CDR2 FYNNEI. This CDR3 has 13 residues. Full variable domain (outside the CDR3, taken from reference TRBV2 and TRBJ1-5): EPEVTQTPSHQVTQMGQEVILRCVPISNHLYFYWYRQILGQKVEFLVSFYNNEISEKSEIFDDQFSVERPDGSNFTLKIRSTKLEDSAMYFCASSLDYNQPRHFGDGTRLSIL.